The 18 T cell receptor beta chains below come from one sample, sequenced in a study of OX40 agonist ivuxolimab in advanced cancers. Method: immunoSEQ multiplex PCR; TCRdb's copy keeps in-frame clones and lacks some. The table shows roughly 62,000 clones, with about 89% occurring only once. The sample was CD4+ or CD8+ T cells sorted from blood, taken in a trial of the OX40 agonist ivuxolimab. The receptor set was obtained from an adult with an advanced solid tumor such as melanoma, head and neck, liver or kidney cancer.

The chain carries TRBV6-6 and TRBJ2-2; 11 positions agree with TRBD2. Losses at the gene ends were 5 bases for V and 6 bases for J; bases not matched to a gene: 8. The CDR3 covers 16 residues. Germline loops: CDR1 MNHNY, CDR2 SVGAGI (reference sequence). The DNA of the CDR3 is TGTGCCAGCAGTCGCTCCGGGACTAGCGGCTCCGGGGAGCTGTTTTTT. This codes for CASSRSGTSGSGELFF.

This chain connects TRBV6-1 to TRBJ1-1, with D possibly matching TRBD1 (5 bases). V gave up 5 bases and J gave up 3 bases, with 13 bases separating them. The CDR3 runs 14 residues. The germline V gene has CDR1 MNHNS and CDR2 SASEGT. The CDR3 nucleotides read TGTGCCAGCAGTCCCACACGACAGTACACTGAAGCTTTCTTT. This codes for CASSPTRQYTEAFF.

The J gene is TRBJ2-3, the V gene TRBV9, with 9 bases that match TRBD2. The germline V gene encodes CDR1 SGDLS and CDR2 YYNGEE. The CDR3 sequence is 15 residues long. After removal of 4 bases from V and 6 bases from J, the junction contained 9 bases not matched to a gene. This CDR3 reads CASSPPGLAEDTQYF. The CDR3 DNA sequence: TGTGCCAGCAGCCCCCCGGGACTAGCAGAGGATACGCAGTATTTT.

This clone was observed once. The genes are TRBV5-6 and TRBJ2-1; 7 nucleotides agree with TRBD1. V lost 4 bases to trimming and J lost 7 bases; unmatched junction nucleotides: 11. This CDR3 is built from 15 residues. The germline V gene encodes CDR1 SGHDT and CDR2 YYEEEE. Here the CDR3 DNA reads TGTGCCAGCAGCCTAGGGTCCATCAGGGGGAATGAGCAGTTCTTC. This sequence encodes CASSLGSIRGNEQFF.

The chain combines TRBV5-6 with TRBJ2-3, with D tentatively TRBD2 (5 bases). This CDR3 comprises 15 residues. CDR1 is SGHDT and CDR2 is YYEEEE in the germline V gene. With 1 base removed from V and 0 bases from J, the gap between germline ends came to 9 bases. CDR3 region: CASSLYGVSTDTQYF. The CDR3 DNA sequence: TGTGCCAGCAGCTTGTACGGGGTAAGCACAGATACGCAGTATTTT.

The V and J genes are TRBV7-9 and TRBJ2-3, with TRBD2 matching over 8 bases. The CDR3 has 17 amino acids. Trimming removed 5 bases from V and 1 base from J; junction bases left unmatched: 11. CDR1 and CDR2 (germline): SEHNR, FQNEAQ (reference sequence). The CDR3 DNA follows: TGTGCCAGCAGCCAGCCTGGACGGGAGGGCCGCACAGATACGCAGTATTTT. Protein: CASSQPGREGRTDTQYF. The whole variable domain, filled in from reference TRBV7-9 and TRBJ2-3, reads DTGVSQNPRHKITKRGQNVTFRCDPISEHNRLYWYRQTLGQGPEFLTYFQNEAQLEKSRLLSDRFSAERPKGSFSTLEIQRTEQGDSAMYLCASSQPGREGRTDTQYFGPGTRLTVL.

V and J are TRBV7-3 and TRBJ2-5, with no clear D. The CDR3 spans 14 residues. Germline V gene sequence: CDR1 SGHTA, CDR2 FQGTGA. V lost 2 bases, J lost 4 bases, and 11 bases lay in between. CDR3 region: CASSLLGSRETQYF. CDR3 bases: TGTGCCAGCAGCTTACTGGGTTCGCGAGAGACCCAGTACTTC.

This chain uses TRBV4-2 with TRBJ2-1; D is ambiguous. Trimming took 0 bases from V and 6 from J, leaving 21 bases between them. Looked up from germline, CDR1 is LGHNA and CDR2 is YNFKEQ. This CDR3 comprises 18 residues. This CDR3 is CASSQDPSEVSLPNEQFF. The CDR3, as DNA: TGTGCCAGCAGCCAAGACCCCAGCGAAGTCTCCCTACCCAATGAGCAGTTCTTC.

The genes are TRBV2 and TRBJ2-1; TRBD2 matches at 13 bases. V shed 2 bases, J shed 4 bases, and the junction held 14 bases outside the gene matches. The length of the CDR3 is 20 residues. CDR1 is SNHLY and CDR2 is FYNNEI in the germline V gene. CDR3 residues: CASSETGDRPGLAGYNEQFF. The CDR3 DNA follows: TGTGCCAGCAGTGAAACAGGGGACCGACCGGGACTAGCGGGATACAATGAGCAGTTCTTC. Combining the CDR3 with reference TRBV2 and TRBJ2-1 gives the whole variable domain EPEVTQTPSHQVTQMGQEVILRCVPISNHLYFYWYRQILGQKVEFLVSFYNNEISEKSEIFDDQFSVERPDGSNFTLKIRSTKLEDSAMYFCASSETGDRPGLAGYNEQFFGPGTRLTVL.

V gene TRBV27 combines with J gene TRBJ2-4; D gene uncertain. The germline V gene has CDR1 MNHEY and CDR2 SMNVEV (reference sequence). The CDR3 covers 13 residues. Trimming took off 6 bases at V and 1 base at J, with 7 bases between the two ends. The CDR3 loop reads CASSPSAKNIQYF. The CDR3 bases are TGTGCCAGCAGCCCGTCCGCCAAAAACATTCAGTACTTC.

DNA for the CDR3: TGTGCCAGCAGTGGGACCTCTGGAAACACCATATATTTT. Translation gives CASSGTSGNTIYF. The chain couples TRBV6-6 to TRBJ1-3, with TRBD1 as a possible D gene (5 bases). The V end was cut by 5 bases, the J end by 0 bases, with 5 bases between. Germline V gene lookup returns CDR1 MNHNY and CDR2 SVGAGI (reference sequence). The CDR3 covers 13 residues.

The chain joins TRBV10-1 to TRBJ2-5; 12 nucleotides match TRBD2. Losses at the gene ends were 4 bases for V and 3 bases for J; bases not matched to a gene: 9. Germline CDR1 reads WNHNN; CDR2 reads SYGVQD (reference sequence). This CDR3 has 17 amino acids. CDR3 sequence (DNA): TGCGCCAGCAGTGGGCTAGCGGGAGGGCCAATCAAAGAGACCCAGTACTTC. Its translation: CASSGLAGGPIKETQYF.

This clone showed up just a few times. The chain recombines TRBV27 with TRBJ2-1; tentatively, D is TRBD2 (5 bases). CDR3 size: 13 residues. Deletions cut 3 bases from V and 5 bases from J, with 8 bases between. Germline CDR1 reads MNHEY; CDR2 reads SMNVEV (reference sequence). The CDR3 region is CASSFAGDNEQFF. In nucleotides, the CDR3 is TGTGCCAGCAGTTTTGCGGGTGACAATGAGCAGTTCTTC.

The CDR3 protein is CASSSRLAGGSGANVLTF. The CDR3 nucleotides read TGTGCCAGCAGCTCCAGACTAGCGGGAGGCTCTGGGGCCAACGTCCTGACTTTC. The genes are TRBV7-9 and TRBJ2-6, with 13 bases aligning to TRBD2. The CDR3 loop spans 18 amino acids. After removal of 4 bases from V and 0 bases from J, the junction contained 3 bases not matched to a gene. Germline V gene lookup returns CDR1 SEHNR and CDR2 FQNEAQ (reference sequence).

The chain employs TRBV6-5 and TRBJ2-3; D is unresolved. From germline, CDR1 is MNHEY and CDR2 SVGAGI. Between the trimmed V and J ends, which lost 7 bases and 0 bases, there was a span of 5 bases. This CDR3 comprises 12 residues. The CDR3, as DNA: TGTGCCAGCAAATCAAGCACAGATACGCAGTATTTT. Its translation: CASKSSTDTQYF.

CDR3 amino acids: CASSALILGVAGTTDTQYF. The CDR3 coding sequence is TGTGCCAGTAGTGCCCTCATCCTCGGGGTAGCGGGGACCACAGATACGCAGTATTTT. This chain links TRBV19 with TRBJ2-3, with 8 bases matching TRBD2. The J segment lost 2 bases and the V segment lost 5 bases, leaving 18 bases of the junction unmatched. Germline V gives CDR1 LNHDA, CDR2 SQIVND (reference sequence). The CDR3 is 19 residues long.

This clone showed up just once. This chain joins TRBV6-5 and TRBJ2-7; 9 nucleotides match TRBD1. With 5 bases clipped from V and 2 bases from J, the junction kept 7 bases outside the gene matches. CDR1 and CDR2 (germline): MNHEY, SVGAGI. The CDR3 sequence is 15 residues long. The CDR3 nucleotides are TGTGCCAGCAGTACTATACAGGGGGCCACCTACGAGCAGTACTTC. Translated, it gives CASSTIQGATYEQYF.

The chain carries TRBV19 and TRBJ1-3; D is unresolved. The germline CDR1 and CDR2 sequences are LNHDA and SQIVND (reference sequence). V shed 3 bases and J shed 0 bases, with 12 bases lying between them. This CDR3 has 16 amino acids. DNA for the CDR3: TGTGCCAGTAGTATGGTTCACAGCAGCTCTGGAAACACCATATATTTT. This encodes CASSMVHSSSGNTIYF.